The rows below give T cell receptor beta chains drawn from one sample of a study of monozygotic twins with inflammatory bowel disease. Each CDR3 protein gets one entry in TCRdb, which reprocessed the 5' RACE reads and gives no DNA. This sample contains fewer than 400,000 distinct CDR3 sequences. Sequenced: blood. The origin of the receptors is a human donor with ulcerative colitis or Crohn's disease, or a healthy co-twin of an affected twin (not recorded which). Each CDR3 is given with its conserved first and last residue.

TRBV28	TRBJ2-1	CATFGGGLYNEQFF
TRBV2	TRBJ2-7	CATEESRDLNYEQYF
TRBV27	TRBJ2-3	CASSPPGDPTDTQYF
TRBV15	TRBJ2-1	CATSRGLAASYNEQFF
TRBV19	TRBJ2-1	CASSIGSPRDEQFF
TRBV19	TRBJ2-1	CASSIYGGYNEQFF
TRBV2	TRBJ2-6	CASSARQGPPSGANVLTF
TRBV9	TRBJ1-5	CASSVGGGRGQPQHF
TRBV14	TRBJ2-5	CASSQATSGVETQYF
TRBV18	TRBJ2-2	CASPVMKEGQTGELFF
TRBV5-4	TRBJ2-3	CASSTVSPTDTQCF
TRBV7-2	TRBJ2-2	CASSLVSGLAGTGELFF
TRBV4-2	TRBJ2-7	CASSQEMLLGYEQYF
TRBV6-1	TRBJ1-6	CASSKWEAGGPLHF
TRBV2	TRBJ2-2	CASSEVRNTGELFF
TRBV7-2	TRBJ1-1	CASSLGFGQKNTEAFF
TRBV9	TRBJ1-2	CASSVESTAYNGYTF
TRBV21-1	TRBJ1-2	CASSKINRDRANYGYTF
TRBV20-1	TRBJ2-5	CSARERGTPQETQYF
TRBV29-1	TRBJ2-7	CSVVGGRAAYEQYF
TRBV15	TRBJ1-1	CATGRALNTEAFF
TRBV2	TRBJ2-1	CASHVRDWAYNEQFF
TRBV5-5	TRBJ1-1	CASSKGAGHTNTEAFF
TRBV4-1	TRBJ1-2	CASSPSDRSYGYTF
TRBV5-1	TRBJ1-5	CASSLGGTDSNQPQHF
TRBV7-2	TRBJ1-2	CASSLDGGTDYGYTF
TRBV7-8	TRBJ2-1	CASRRDRVHEQFF
TRBV7-2	TRBJ2-7	CASSPSTGTYEQYF
TRBV7-2	TRBJ2-7	CASSGDTVGEQYF
TRBV11-2	TRBJ2-1	CASSLVLAAPHEQFF
TRBV20-1	TRBJ2-7	CSARDTDRVFPYEQYF
TRBV29-1	TRBJ2-7	CSVELGGDEQYF
TRBV21-1	TRBJ2-7	CASSKNCQGNYEQYF
TRBV19	TRBJ1-2	CASSRQGDDGYTF
TRBV20-1	TRBJ1-6	CSASSSPNSPLHF
TRBV6-4	TRBJ1-5	CASSPDRGSNQPQHF
TRBV7-2	TRBJ2-1	CASSSRWDEQFF
TRBV7-9	TRBJ1-1	CASSLVGGADTEAFF
TRBV19	TRBJ1-5	CASSMVGLRQPQHF
TRBV5-1	TRBJ2-3	CASSLGWTSHTDTQYF